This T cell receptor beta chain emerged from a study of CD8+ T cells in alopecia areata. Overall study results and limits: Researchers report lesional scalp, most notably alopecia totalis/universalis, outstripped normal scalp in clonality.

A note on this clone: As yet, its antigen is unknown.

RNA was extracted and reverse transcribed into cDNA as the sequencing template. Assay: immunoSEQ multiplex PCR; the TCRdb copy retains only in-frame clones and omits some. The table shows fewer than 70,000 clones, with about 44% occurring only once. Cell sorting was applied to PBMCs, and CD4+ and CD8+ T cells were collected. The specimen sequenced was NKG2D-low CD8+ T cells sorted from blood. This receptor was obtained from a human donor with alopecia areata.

As DNA, the CDR3 is TGTGCCAGCCCTAACCGCGGGACAGGGAGGGACACTGAAGCTTTCTTT. As protein: CASPNRGTGRDTEAFF. The V and J genes are TRBV2 and TRBJ1-1; 9 positions match TRBD1. Germline V gives CDR1 SNHLY, CDR2 FYNNEI. This CDR3 region has 16 residues. Unmatched junction bases numbered 13, after V lost 8 bases and J lost 3 bases.